This T cell receptor (beta chain) is drawn from a study of shared T cell receptors in the human thymus. The germline gives CDR1 SGHDT, CDR2 YYEEEE. Trimming left V 2 bases short and J 2 bases short, with 17 bases between. CDR3 length: 16 amino acids. Sequenced by immunoSEQ multiplex PCR; TCRdb stores in-frame clones only, minus some. The sample yields about 660,000 clones, approximately 88% seen once. These data were likewise used in another study, on human thymus T cells. That study adds: Healthy Finnish infants undergoing corrective surgery for congenital heart defects were used as donors. It was from resections taken during corrective heart surgery that the thymus tissue came. Thymic and blood repertoires appeared to display a bias in their usage of V and J genes. Thymic repertoires overlap heavily among unrelated individuals, related research has reported.

This clonotype was sampled from a boy in the first two years of life with a congenital heart defect. V and J are TRBV5-6 and TRBJ2-7; D is ambiguous. The sample taken for sequencing was thymocytes. The CDR3 protein is CASSLGATTVPYEQYF. The CDR3 nucleotides read TGTGCCAGCAGCTTAGGAGCCACGACGGTCCCCTACGAGCAGTACTTC. The whole variable domain, remainder taken from reference TRBV5-6 and TRBJ2-7, is DAGVTQSPTHLIKTRGQQVTLRCSPKSGHDTVSWYQQALGQGPQFIFQYYEEEERQRGNFPDRFSGHQFPNYSSELNVNALLLGDSALYLCASSLGATTVPYEQYFGPGTRLTVT.